The present TCR beta chain was sequenced within a study of T-cell reconstitution after alpha-beta-depleted transplantation in children (dated by TCRdb to 2016 to 2018). With regard to the full study: Using TCR repertoire profiling, the study quantitatively followed how T-cell immune reconstitution unfolded in children after TCRalphabeta/CD19-depleted allogeneic hematopoietic cell transplantation.

The sample holds a few counts of this clonotype. The antigen this receptor binds is unknown. The record has no base qualities; no much larger clone is one base away. CDR1 and CDR2, looked up from the germline V gene, are SQVTM and ANQGSEA. The CDR3 has 13 amino acids, counting the end cysteine and phenylalanine. Just CDR3 DNA is preserved here, 39 bases in frame from base 1. V is reduced by 6 bases and J by 7 bases, leaving a spacing of 16 bases between them. The library relied on PCR. The instrument given in TCRdb is Illumina HiSeq 2500. TCR libraries were prepared with molecular barcoding, using unique molecular identifiers to normalize TCRbeta repertoire quantification. TCRdb applied fastp at Q25 and MiXCR to the public reads, then kept only in-frame beta chains. Records with the same CDR3 protein are collapsed into one entry carrying the most frequent genes and DNA. Here the sample has some 340,000 distinct CDR3 sequences; 10% occur a single time. Around 2.3% of the sample rests with the top ten.

This clonotype was sampled from a human donor who donated a stem cell graft to a child with acute lymphoblastic leukemia. Rearrangement joined TRBV29-1 to TRBJ1-3, and the D gene may be TRBD1, 5 bases matching. The sample was PBMCs from the stem cell graft donor, taken from the stem cell graft. The nucleotide sequence is TGCAGCGTGGGGGGGTCCACCGGGAACACCATATATTTT. This encodes CSVGGSTGNTIYF.